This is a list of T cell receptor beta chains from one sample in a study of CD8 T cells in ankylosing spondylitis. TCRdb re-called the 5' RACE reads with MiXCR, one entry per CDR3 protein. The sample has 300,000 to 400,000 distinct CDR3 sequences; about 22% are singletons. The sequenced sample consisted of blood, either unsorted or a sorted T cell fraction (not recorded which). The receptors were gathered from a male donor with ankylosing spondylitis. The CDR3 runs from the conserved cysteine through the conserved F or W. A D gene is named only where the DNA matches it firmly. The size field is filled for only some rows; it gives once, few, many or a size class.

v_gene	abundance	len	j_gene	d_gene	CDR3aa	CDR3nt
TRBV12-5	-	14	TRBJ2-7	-	CASGLAYRVGEQYF	TGTGCTAGTGGTTTGGCTTACAGGGTTGGCGAGCAGTACTTC
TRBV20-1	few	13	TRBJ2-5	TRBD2	CSALGTNQETQYF	TGCAGTGCCCTTGGGACTAACCAAGAGACCCAGTACTTC
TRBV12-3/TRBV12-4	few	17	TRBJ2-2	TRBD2	CASSFSTSGANTGELFF	TGTGCCAGCAGTTTTTCGACTAGCGGAGCGAACACCGGGGAGCTGTTTTTT
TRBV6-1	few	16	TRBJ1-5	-	CASRGSGLTGNQPQHF	TGTGCCAGCAGGGGATCAGGGTTAACAGGGAATCAGCCCCAGCATTTT
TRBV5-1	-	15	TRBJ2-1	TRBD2	CASGLSGSSYNEQFF	TGCGCCAGCGGACTTAGCGGGAGTTCCTACAATGAGCAGTTCTTC
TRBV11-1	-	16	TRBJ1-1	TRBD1	CASSGADPGQGPTALF	TGTGCCAGCAGCGGAGCCGACCCGGGACAGGGGCCGACGGCTCTCTTT
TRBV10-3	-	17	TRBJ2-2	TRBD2	CAISGKREGLGNGELFF	TGTGCCATCAGTGGAAAGCGGGAGGGCCTCGGTAACGGGGAGCTGTTTTTT
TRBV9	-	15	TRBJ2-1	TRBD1	CASSFTGTGHNEQFF	TGTGCCAGCAGCTTCACCGGGACAGGTCACAATGAGCAGTTCTTC
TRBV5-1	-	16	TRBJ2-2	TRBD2	CASSFTSGRAHGELFF	TGCGCCAGCAGCTTCACTAGCGGGAGGGCCCACGGGGAGCTGTTTTTT
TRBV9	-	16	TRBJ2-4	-	CASSVGGGSRGNIQYF	TGTGCCAGCAGCGTAGGTGGCGGGTCAAGGGGAAACATTCAGTACTTC
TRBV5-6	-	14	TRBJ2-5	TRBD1	CASSDGTGAETQYF	TGTGCCAGCAGCGACGGGACAGGCGCGGAGACCCAGTACTTC
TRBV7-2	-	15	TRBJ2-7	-	CASSLSLTLSYEQYF	TGTGCCAGCAGCTTAAGTCTGACGTTGTCCTACGAGCAGTACTTC
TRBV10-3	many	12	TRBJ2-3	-	CAISLLADTQYF	TGTGCCATCAGCCTACTAGCAGATACGCAGTATTTT
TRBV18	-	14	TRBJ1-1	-	CASSPYPGNTEAFF	TGTGCCAGCTCACCATATCCGGGGAACACTGAAGCTTTCTTT
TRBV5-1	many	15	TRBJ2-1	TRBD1	CASSLRQGNYNEQFF	TGCGCCAGCAGCCTGAGACAGGGGAATTACAATGAGCAGTTCTTC
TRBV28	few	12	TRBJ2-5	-	CASSTGSRTQYF	TGTGCCAGCAGTACAGGGAGTCGGACCCAGTACTTC
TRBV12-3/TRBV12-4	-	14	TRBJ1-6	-	CASSSQGRNSPLHF	TGTGCCAGCAGCTCACAGGGCCGGAATTCACCCCTCCACTTT
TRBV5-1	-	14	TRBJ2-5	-	CASSFGGYQETQYF	TGCGCCAGCAGTTTCGGTGGGTACCAAGAGACCCAGTACTTC
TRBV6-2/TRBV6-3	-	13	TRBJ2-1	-	CASSSRRINEQFF	TGTGCCAGCAGTTCCCGGCGGATTAATGAGCAGTTCTTC
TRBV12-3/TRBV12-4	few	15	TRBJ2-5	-	CASSLEELGQETQYF	TGTGCCAGCAGTTTGGAGGAATTGGGTCAAGAGACCCAGTACTTC
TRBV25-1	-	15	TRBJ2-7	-	CASSELSIPTHEQYF	TGTGCCAGCAGTGAATTGAGCATTCCTACCCACGAGCAGTACTTC
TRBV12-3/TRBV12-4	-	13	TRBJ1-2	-	CASSSMAYYGYTF	TGTGCCAGCAGTTCCATGGCTTACTATGGCTACACCTTC
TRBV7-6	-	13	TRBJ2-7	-	CASSATQGYEQYF	TGTGCCAGCAGCGCAACACAGGGCTACGAGCAGTACTTC
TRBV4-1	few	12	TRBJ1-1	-	CASSQEAWGAFF	TGCGCCAGCAGCCAAGAGGCGTGGGGAGCTTTCTTT
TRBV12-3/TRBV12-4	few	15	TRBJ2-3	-	CASSLSGFGTDTQYF	TGTGCCAGCAGTTTAAGCGGGTTTGGGACAGATACGCAGTATTTT
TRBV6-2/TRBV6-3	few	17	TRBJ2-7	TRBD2	CASSTGLAGGIYDEQYF	TGTGCCAGCAGTACTGGACTAGCGGGAGGTATTTACGACGAGCAGTACTTC
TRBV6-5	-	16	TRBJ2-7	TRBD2	CASSYIPRGGSYEQYF	TGTGCCAGCAGTTACATCCCCCGCGGGGGGAGCTACGAGCAGTACTTC
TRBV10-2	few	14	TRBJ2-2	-	CASSGIPDTGELFF	TGCGCCAGCAGTGGTATCCCGGACACCGGGGAGCTGTTTTTT
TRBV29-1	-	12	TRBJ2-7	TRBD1	CSAGTGGAEQYF	TGCAGCGCGGGAACAGGGGGCGCTGAGCAGTACTTC